The entry that follows covers one T cell receptor (beta chain) sequence. CDR1 SGHRS and CDR2 YFSETQ come from the germline V gene. V dropped 7 bases and J dropped 8 bases, with 21 bases sitting between them. CDR3 length: 14 amino acids. TCRdb processed the 5' RACE reads anew with MiXCR; each CDR3 protein has one entry. The sample carries about 210,000 distinct CDR3 sequences, around 10% recorded once. This sample is drawn from a study of identical twins. Every one of the donors was a healthy Caucasian. The sequencing input was memory (CD45RO+) T cells sorted from blood. The chain recombines TRBV5-1 with TRBJ1-1; D ambiguous. The clonotype originates from a woman between 18 and 30 years old in good health. CDR3 loop: CASDSGNFKSEAFF. The CDR3 nucleotides are TGCGCCAGCGATTCGGGCAACTTTAAATCCGAAGCTTTCTTT.